This TCR beta chain was obtained from a study of human T cells and chemical hapten exposure. The CDR3 spans 12 residues. The V end lost 6 bases, the J end lost 5 bases, and 10 bases lay between the germline ends. CDR1 SNHLY and CDR2 FYNNEI come from the germline V gene. Stated time point: patch test 3, about 24 weeks after DPC sensitization. Treatment: therapeutic diphenylcyclopropenone sensitization with weekly scalp DPC. Individual cDNA molecules received unique molecular identifiers in the library. In TCRdb, the RACE reads were re-called with MiXCR into one record per CDR3 protein. Among roughly 100,000 distinct CDR3 sequences listed, around 34% were seen once.

The source is a man aged 40-49 years with alopecia areata. Some clones in this sample may be carry-over from other donors' samples. The chain combines TRBV2 with TRBJ2-5; no reliable D call. Sequenced material: whole blood, taken in connection with sensitization to the hapten diphenylcyclopropenone (DPC). Written as DNA, the CDR3 is TGTGCCAGCAGACCTACAGAGGAGACCCAGTACTTC. It codes for CASRPTEETQYF.